This TCR beta chain is drawn from a study of beta chain features in type 1 diabetes (dated by TCRdb to 2016 to 2019). Looking at the study overall: Patients and healthy donors did not differ in mean age, gender distribution, total cell number or subset yield. The study compared TCRB repertoires of sorted circulating CD4+ T cell subsets between recently diagnosed type 1 diabetes patients and matched healthy donors. A total of about 110,000,000 sorted cells were examined across all samples, and a strong correlation was observed between cell number per subset and RNA yield. Regulatory and stem cell-like memory subsets were obtained from only 8 patients and about 8 healthy donors, while naive and central memory subsets were obtained from all 30 or so donors. Points the paper makes about the study in general: Naive, central memory and regulatory TCRB repertoires appeared to be more alike among patients than among healthy donors. At VDJ recombination sites, patients with type 1 diabetes made fewer insertions and deleted more nucleotides, a pattern implying thymic rearrangement abnormalities. Because cDNA was sequenced instead of genomic DNA, highly expressing activated cells could be over-represented, though the groups showed no difference in activation or CD3 levels. In all four CD4+ subsets, TCRB CDR3 length was moderately but significantly shorter in type 1 diabetes patients. Shorter templates might have been favored by PCR, but patient and control samples were amplified and corrected together, so both groups would have been affected equally by any skew. Only small numbers of individuals were included in the HLA sub-analyses, which left unresolved whether HLA type had any influence on TCRB rearrangement.

The CDR3 numbers 14 residues from cysteine through phenylalanine. Of the read, only the CDR3 DNA is kept; its 42 bases are in frame from base 1. The germline V gene yields SNHLY for CDR1 and FYNNEI for CDR2. The germline V and J ends show losses of 6 bases and 10 bases respectively, and no gene match explains 14 bases of the junction. On this clone: It lacks a known antigen. Base qualities are not at hand, and no much larger clone is one base apart.

Each donor gave one peripheral blood draw, approximately 110 mL on average, collected into heparinised tubes. A BD FACSAria II and a panel including CD45RO, CCR7, CD25, CD127, CD95 and CD27 were used to sort naive, central memory, regulatory and stem cell-like memory CD4+ T cells. All sorted populations exceeded 95% purity. PBMCs were isolated right away by Lymphoprep density gradient centrifugation and were stained directly, without culture. So that batch effects would be minimized, each experiment stained and sorted samples in pairs, pairing one healthy donor with one patient. The High Capacity cDNA Reverse Transcription Kit was used to reverse transcribe all of the isolated RNA, meaning that expressed TCRB transcripts were what got sequenced. Deep immunoSEQ sequencing was applied to naive, central memory and regulatory T cell samples, giving an average of roughly 3.5 million total reads per sample. Sorted cells were lysed in RLT buffer and RNA was extracted with DNase-treated RNeasy Micro or Mini kits, depending on cell number. To prevent cross-contamination, every cell subset was processed on its own, while patient and healthy donor samples were processed together. The immunoSEQ multiplex PCR was used to amplify TCRB sequences from cDNA, generating 87-bp fragments that spanned the CDR3 region. Sequencing of the amplicons was done on the Illumina HiSeq platform. The source study handled its data this way. PCR bias was computationally corrected using synthetic template baselines, reads within Hamming distance 2 were collapsed, and singletons that could not be merged were discarded. Reads were aligned against IMGT to assign V, D and J genes, CDR3 length and insertions or deletions at six rearrangement sites. Within each subset, clonotype counts were normalized to the number of sorted cells before true diversity and Gini coefficients were calculated with the tcR R package. The overlap coefficient, calculated on TCRB nucleotide sequences, was used to quantify repertoire sharing. Out-of-frame TCRB sequences from naive cells were analyzed to stand in for the pre-selection repertoire. TCRdb holds this immuneACCESS table with in-frame rearrangements only. Some clones are missing; in checked studies, unresolved V genes explain under half, and the rest has no known cause. V and J calls and clone size are as listed in that table; D and trimming were resolved from the DNA. Present in this sample are hundreds of thousands of clones, around an eighth of which were seen just once. The ten most abundant clones make up approximately 0.02% of the sample.

The chain couples TRBV2 to TRBJ2-5, and TRBD2 matches 7 of the central bases. The sample taken for sequencing was naive CD4+ T cells from blood. Interpreted using the paper, the cell subset or site label stands for: true naive CD4+ T cells. The clonotype was recovered from a man between 18 and 35 years old with type 1 diabetes. At the DNA level, the sequence is TGTGCCAGCAGCATGGCTAGCGGTCCGGGGAGCCAGTACTTC. The encoded protein is CASSMASGPGSQYF.